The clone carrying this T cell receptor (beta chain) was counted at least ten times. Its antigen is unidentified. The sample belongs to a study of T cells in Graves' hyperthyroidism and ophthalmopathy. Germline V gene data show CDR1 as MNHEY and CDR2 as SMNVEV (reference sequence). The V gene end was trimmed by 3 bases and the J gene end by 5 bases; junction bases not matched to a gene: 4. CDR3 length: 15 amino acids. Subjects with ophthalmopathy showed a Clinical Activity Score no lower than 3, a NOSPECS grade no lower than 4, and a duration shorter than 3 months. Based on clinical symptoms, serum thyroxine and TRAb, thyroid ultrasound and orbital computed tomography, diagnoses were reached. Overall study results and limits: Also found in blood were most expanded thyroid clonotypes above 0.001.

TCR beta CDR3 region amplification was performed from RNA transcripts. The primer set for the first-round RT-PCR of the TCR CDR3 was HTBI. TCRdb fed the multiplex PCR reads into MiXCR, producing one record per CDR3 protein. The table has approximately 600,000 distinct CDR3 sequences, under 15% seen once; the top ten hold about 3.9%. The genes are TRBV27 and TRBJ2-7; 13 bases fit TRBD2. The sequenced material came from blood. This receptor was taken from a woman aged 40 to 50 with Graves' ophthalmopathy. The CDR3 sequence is CASSFQTSGRNEQYF. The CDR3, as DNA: TGTGCCAGCAGTTTCCAGACTAGCGGGAGGAACGAGCAGTACTTC.